This T cell receptor (beta chain) was observed in a study of CD8+ T cells in alopecia areata. Study observations and caveats: Sequencing of scalp samples also captures resident alphabeta T cells of normal skin. The study found higher clonality in lesional than normal scalp, especially in alopecia totalis/universalis. Unlike in mice, where it was clearer, TCR sharing across patients was less clear, possibly HLA-related.

Once RNA had been extracted, it was reverse transcribed into cDNA to act as the sequencing template. Sequencing was performed with immunoSEQ multiplex PCR; in TCRdb, only in-frame clones are kept and a portion is missing. The data contain 150,000 or so clones, 40% to 50% of them seen just once; the ten biggest clones take up about 6.4%. Alopecia areata patients gave lesional scalp punch biopsies and peripheral blood samples. As concerns this clone: Its antigen remains unidentified.

This CDR3 spans 19 amino acids. With V trimmed by 3 bases and J by 7 bases, 19 bases remained unmatched. The germline V gene has CDR1 SGDLS and CDR2 YYNGEE. This receptor was taken from a human donor with alopecia areata. V gene TRBV9 combines with J gene TRBJ2-4; TRBD1 agrees at 10 bases. Sequencing used CD4+ T cells sorted from blood. CDR3 amino acids: CASSAHDPGQGLLWNIQYF. The CDR3 coding sequence is TGTGCCAGCAGCGCCCACGATCCGGGACAGGGGTTGCTTTGGAACATTCAGTACTTC.